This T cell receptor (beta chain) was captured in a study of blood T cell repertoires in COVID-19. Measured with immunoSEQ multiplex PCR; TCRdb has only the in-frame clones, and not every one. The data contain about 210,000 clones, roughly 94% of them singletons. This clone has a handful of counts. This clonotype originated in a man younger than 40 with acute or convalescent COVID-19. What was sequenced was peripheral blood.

The CDR3 loop reads CATSRDMASGWTDEQYF. The DNA of the CDR3 is TGTGCCACCAGCAGAGATATGGCTAGCGGTTGGACGGACGAGCAGTACTTC. This chain joins TRBV15 and TRBJ2-7, with 7 bases that match TRBD2. CDR1 and CDR2 (germline): LNHNV, YYDKDF (reference sequence). V shed 0 bases and J 5 bases; nucleotides not matched to a gene: 13. CDR3 length: 17 amino acids. Supplemented by reference TRBV15 and TRBJ2-7, the full variable domain reads DAMVIQNPRYQVTQFGKPVTLSCSQTLNHNVMYWYQQKSSQAPKLLFHYYDKDFNNEADTPDNFQSRRPNTSFCFLDIRSPGLGDTAMYLCATSRDMASGWTDEQYFGPGTRLTVT.